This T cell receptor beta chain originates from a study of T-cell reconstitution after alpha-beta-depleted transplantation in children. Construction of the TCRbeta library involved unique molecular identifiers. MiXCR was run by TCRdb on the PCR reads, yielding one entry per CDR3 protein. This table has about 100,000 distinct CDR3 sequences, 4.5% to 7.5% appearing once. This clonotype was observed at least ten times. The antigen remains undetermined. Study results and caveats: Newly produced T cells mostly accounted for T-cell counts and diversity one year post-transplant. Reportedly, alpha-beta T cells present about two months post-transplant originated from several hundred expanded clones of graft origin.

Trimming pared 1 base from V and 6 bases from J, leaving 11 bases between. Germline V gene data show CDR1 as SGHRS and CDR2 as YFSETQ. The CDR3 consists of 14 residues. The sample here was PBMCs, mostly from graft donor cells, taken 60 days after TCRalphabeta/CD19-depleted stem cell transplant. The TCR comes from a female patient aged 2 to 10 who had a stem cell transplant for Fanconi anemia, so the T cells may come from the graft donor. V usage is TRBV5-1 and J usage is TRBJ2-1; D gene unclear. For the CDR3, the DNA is TGCGCCAGCAGCTTGTCGAGGTGGGGCAATGAGCAGTTCTTC. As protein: CASSLSRWGNEQFF.